The next 23 T cell receptor beta chains were all read from a single sample in a study of blood T cell repertoires in COVID-19. Measured with immunoSEQ multiplex PCR; TCRdb has only the in-frame clones, and not every one. The sample includes 200,000 to 300,000 clones, 75% to 85% of them seen just once. What was sequenced was peripheral blood. These receptors originate from an elderly woman with COVID-19, enrolled during active disease.

The chain employs TRBV5-1 and TRBJ1-4; D call uncertain. There are 15 residues in the CDR3. Germline loops: CDR1 SGHRS, CDR2 YFSETQ. V was pared by 0 bases and J by 0 bases, with 6 bases between. CDR3 in amino acids: CASSLAPSTNEKLFF. DNA of the CDR3: TGCGCCAGCAGCTTGGCCCCCTCAACTAATGAAAAACTGTTTTTT. The variable domain in full, completed from reference TRBV5-1 and TRBJ1-4, reads KAGVTQTPRYLIKTRGQQVTLSCSPISGHRSVSWYQQTPGQGLQFLFEYFSETQRNKGNFPGRFSGRQFSNSRSEMNVSTLELGDSALYLCASSLAPSTNEKLFFGSGTQLSVL.

V is TRBV24-1 and J is TRBJ2-2, with D unclear. The CDR3 has 14 residues. Germline V CDR1 and CDR2: KGHDR, SFDVKD. Trimming left V 6 bases short and J 0 bases short, with 7 bases between. DNA for the CDR3: TGTGCCACCAGTAGCCAATCGAACACCGGGGAGCTGTTTTTT. The encoded protein is CATSSQSNTGELFF.

Concerning this clone: This same CDR3 is encoded by further DNA sequences in the sample. The V gene is TRBV18, the J gene TRBJ1-5; D call uncertain. Per germline, CDR1 KGHSH and CDR2 LQKENI. Deletions cut 3 bases from V and 4 bases from J, with 7 bases between. This CDR3 comprises 13 residues. The CDR3 sequence is CASSPAQNQPQHF. CDR3 nucleotide sequence: TGTGCCAGCTCACCGGCCCAAAATCAGCCCCAGCATTTT.

The sample holds one count of this clone. The gene calls are TRBV7-9 and TRBJ1-1; weak D call: TRBD1 (6 bases). The CDR3 has 15 residues. CDR1 and CDR2 from the germline V gene are SEHNR and FQNEAQ (reference sequence). Trimming removed 0 bases from V and 1 base from J, with 9 bases in between. In DNA form, the CDR3 reads TGTGCCAGCAGCTTAGCGCCAGGGGCGAACACTGAAGCTTTCTTT. This gives the protein CASSLAPGANTEAFF.

The chain has TRBV11-2 and TRBJ1-5; TRBD1 aligns across 7 bases. The CDR3 is 15 amino acids. J lost 6 bases, V lost 2 bases, and 7 bases had no gene match. From germline, CDR1 is SGHAT and CDR2 FQNNGV. The CDR3 bases are TGTGCCAGCAGCTTACGAGGGGGCTCGGGTCAGCCCCAGCATTTT. The encoded protein is CASSLRGGSGQPQHF.

V is TRBV9 and J is TRBJ1-2; perhaps TRBD1 as D (5 bases). The germline gives CDR1 SGDLS, CDR2 YYNGEE. The CDR3 has 13 amino acids. V dropped 5 bases and J dropped 8 bases, with 16 bases sitting between them. Here the CDR3 DNA reads TGTGCCAGCAGTGTTGTTGGGGCCTACGGCTACACCTTC. Its translation: CASSVVGAYGYTF.

This clone was seen a single time. The CDR3 coding sequence is TGTGCCATCAGCCCTCGGACAGCATCTAACTATGGCTACACCTTC. It is translated as CAISPRTASNYGYTF. The J gene is TRBJ1-2, the V gene TRBV10-3; possible D gene TRBD1, 6 bases. CDR1 ENHRY and CDR2 SYGVKD come from the germline V gene. With 6 bases removed from V and 0 bases from J, the gap between germline ends came to 14 bases. The CDR3 is made up of 15 amino acids.

This CDR3 reads CASSAPSGGRGQPQHF. The CDR3 DNA sequence: TGTGCCAGCAGTGCCCCGTCGGGGGGCCGGGGGCAGCCCCAGCATTTT. This chain joins TRBV6-1 and TRBJ1-5, with a tentative D call TRBD1 (6 bases). V lost 4 bases, J lost 7 bases, and 20 bases lay in between. The CDR3 totals 16 residues. The V gene's germline CDR1 is MNHNS and CDR2 SASEGT.

The chain recombines TRBV29-1 with TRBJ2-5; D might be TRBD2 (6 bases). Germline V gene sequence: CDR1 SQVTM, CDR2 ANQGSEA. Trimming left V 4 bases short and J 2 bases short, with 11 bases between. This CDR3 is 13 amino acids long. Here the CDR3 DNA reads TGCAGCGTTGTAGTAGCGGCACAAGAGACCCAGTACTTC. Protein product: CSVVVAAQETQYF.

The chain carries TRBV7-8 and TRBJ2-5, with 7 bases that match TRBD1. Unmatched junction bases numbered 18, after V lost 1 base and J lost 1 base. Germline-derived CDR1 and CDR2 are SGHVS and FQNEAQ. The CDR3 runs to 20 residues. CDR3 loop: CASSLVTGVGDIGGQETQYF. In DNA form, the CDR3 reads TGTGCCAGCAGCTTAGTTACAGGGGTGGGGGATATAGGGGGCCAAGAGACCCAGTACTTC.

This chain links TRBV7-2 with TRBJ1-1, with D perhaps TRBD1 (6 bases). With 2 bases removed from V and 1 base from J, the gap between germline ends came to 8 bases. Germline V gene data show CDR1 as SGHTA and CDR2 as FQGNSA. This CDR3 has 14 amino acids. CDR3 amino acids: CASSLLTGNTEAFF. The CDR3 nucleotides are TGTGCCAGCAGCTTACTGACAGGGAACACTGAAGCTTTCTTT.

The J gene is TRBJ1-6, the V gene TRBV7-3; 7 nucleotides match TRBD1. The CDR3 covers 15 residues. Germline V gene sequence: CDR1 SGHTA, CDR2 FQGTGA. Trimming took 3 bases from V and 8 from J; bases not matched to a gene: 7. In DNA, the CDR3 is TGTGCCAGCAGCTTGGGCAGGGGGGCCCATTCACCCCTCCACTTT. Amino acids: CASSLGRGAHSPLHF.

The J gene is TRBJ2-7, the V gene TRBV30; 11 bases are shared with TRBD1. This CDR3 has 13 residues. Germline CDR1 is GTSNPN and CDR2 is SVGIG (reference sequence). The V and J ends lost 3 bases and 6 bases, in that order; junction bases with no gene match: 4. The CDR3 DNA sequence: TGTGCCTGGAGGGACAGGGGGCTCAGCGAGCAGTACTTC. Its translation is CAWRDRGLSEQYF. Supplemented by reference TRBV30 and TRBJ2-7, the full variable domain reads SQTIHQWPATLVQPVGSPLSLECTVEGTSNPNLYWYRQAAGRGLQLLFYSVGIGQISSEVPQNLSASRPQDRQFILSSKKLLLSDSGFYLCAWRDRGLSEQYFGPGTRLTVT.

This chain uses TRBV6-6 with TRBJ1-1; 7 bases line up with TRBD1. The CDR3 is 13 amino acids. V lost 6 bases, J lost 1 base, and 2 bases stayed unmatched. Germline CDR1 MNHNY, CDR2 SVGAGI (reference sequence). CDR3 bases: TGTGCCAGCAGGCGGACAGGGAACACTGAAGCTTTCTTT. The encoded protein is CASRRTGNTEAFF.

This clone occurred many times. CDR3 residues: CASSFGGAGATQYF. In DNA form, the CDR3 reads TGTGCCAGCAGTTTCGGGGGGGCAGGAGCTACGCAGTATTTT. V usage is TRBV3-1 (or the pseudogene TRBV3-2) and J usage is TRBJ2-3; 8 nucleotides match TRBD2. V trimming: 6 bases; J trimming: 8 bases; junction bases outside the gene matches: 10. The V gene's germline CDR1 is LGHDT and CDR2 YNNKEL (reference sequence). The CDR3 consists of 14 residues.

The rearrangement uses TRBV3-1 (or the pseudogene TRBV3-2) and TRBJ1-5; TRBD1 matches 7 bases. Germline CDR1 LGHDT, CDR2 YNNKEL (reference sequence). Trimming cost V 1 base and J 4 bases; bases outside gene matches: 7. This CDR3 spans 16 amino acids. The CDR3 spells CASSQGGTEGNQPQHF. The CDR3 DNA is TGTGCCAGCAGCCAAGGGGGGACAGAGGGGAATCAGCCCCAGCATTTT.

This clone was seen a single time. The chain carries TRBV30 and TRBJ1-2, with TRBD1 as a possible D gene (5 bases). Germline CDR1 reads GTSNPN; CDR2 reads SVGIG (reference sequence). V lost 0 bases and J 4 bases, leaving 15 bases between the germline ends. The CDR3 runs to 15 residues. This chain's CDR3 is CAWSVLPTGAYGYTF. CDR3 nucleotide sequence: TGTGCCTGGAGTGTACTTCCCACAGGAGCCTATGGCTACACCTTC.

This chain uses TRBV7-2 with TRBJ2-2; D is possibly TRBD2 (6 bases). CDR3 size: 19 residues. Trimming removed 3 bases from V and 7 bases from J, with 27 bases in between. Germline loops: CDR1 SGHTA, CDR2 FQGNSA. CDR3 nucleotide sequence: TGTGCCAGCAGCTTCGGAGTATTTTCGCCCAGACGGAGGGGCGGGGAGCTGTTTTTT. Translation: CASSFGVFSPRRRGGELFF. Variable domain in full (rest from reference TRBV7-2 and TRBJ2-2): GAGVSQSPSNKVTEKGKDVELRCDPISGHTALYWYRQSLGQGLEFLIYFQGNSAPDKSGLPSDRFSAERTGGSVSTLTIQRTQQEDSAVYLCASSFGVFSPRRRGGELFFGEGSRLTVL.

The chain is built from TRBV7-8 and TRBJ1-4; 12 nucleotides agree with TRBD1. This CDR3 contains 16 residues. Trimming cost V 5 bases and J 7 bases; bases outside gene matches: 8. Germline lookup yields CDR1 SGHVS and CDR2 FQNEAQ. The CDR3 loop is CASSMRGDRGPEKLFF. The DNA for the CDR3 is TGTGCCAGCAGCATGCGCGGGGACAGGGGGCCTGAAAAACTGTTTTTT.

The genes are TRBV7-9 and TRBJ1-2; D is possibly TRBD1 (6 bases). Germline CDR1 SEHNR, CDR2 FQNEAQ (reference sequence). V shed 5 bases and J shed 4 bases, with 11 bases lying between them. The CDR3 covers 13 residues. The CDR3 DNA follows: TGTGCCAGCAGCCCACAGGGAAGCTATGGCTACACCTTC. Encoded protein: CASSPQGSYGYTF.

The chain links TRBV19 to TRBJ2-2, with TRBD2 identical over 11 bases. The length of the CDR3 is 15 residues. Per germline, CDR1 LNHDA and CDR2 SQIVND (reference sequence). After removal of 1 base from V and 7 bases from J, the junction contained 2 bases not matched to a gene. In DNA form, the CDR3 reads TGTGCCAGTAGTATAGGACTAGCGGGGAGCGGGGAGCTGTTTTTT. Protein sequence: CASSIGLAGSGELFF.

The chain joins TRBV5-4 to TRBJ2-1, with D unclear. The CDR3 consists of 14 residues. The germline CDR1 and CDR2 sequences are SGHNT and YYREEE (reference sequence). V gave up 0 bases and J gave up 4 bases, with 8 bases separating them. This CDR3 reads CASSLVGSYNEQFF. The CDR3 coding sequence is TGTGCCAGCAGCTTGGTCGGGTCATACAATGAGCAGTTCTTC.

This sequence joins TRBV19 and TRBJ1-2; D unclear. Per germline, CDR1 LNHDA and CDR2 SQIVND (reference sequence). Trimming left V 5 bases short and J 3 bases short, with 10 bases between. This CDR3 is 13 amino acids long. CDR3 nucleotides: TGTGCCAGTAGTGTGGCCAGGTACTATGGCTACACCTTC. Protein: CASSVARYYGYTF.